Listed here are 28 T cell receptor beta chains from one sample, sequenced in a study of blood T cell repertoires in COVID-19. Data came from immunoSEQ multiplex PCR; TCRdb stores just in-frame clones and leaves some out. Here the sample spans about 120,000 clones, roughly 84% being singletons. The material sequenced was peripheral blood. These receptors were taken from a woman in her thirties or forties with acute or convalescent COVID-19.

The chain uses TRBV5-1 and TRBJ2-7; TRBD1 aligns across 9 bases. CDR3 length: 15 residues. Per the germline V gene, CDR1 is SGHRS and CDR2 is YFSETQ. The V segment lost 5 bases and the J segment 7 bases; nucleotides outside the gene matches: 13. The CDR3 nucleotides are TGCGCCAGCAGGACTGGGCCTACAGGGGGCGGGGAGCAGTACTTC. This gives the protein CASRTGPTGGGEQYF.

This sequence joins TRBV12-3 or TRBV12-4 and TRBJ2-1; a weak D match, TRBD2 (5 bases). The CDR3 spans 11 residues. Trimming shortened V by 3 bases and J by 8 bases, and 5 bases separated the two germline ends. DNA of the CDR3: TGTGCCAGCAGTTTCGGGGATGAGCAGTTCTTC. Translating it yields CASSFGDEQFF.

The chain recombines TRBV7-2 with TRBJ1-4, with D perhaps matching TRBD1 (5 bases). From germline, CDR1 is SGHTA and CDR2 FQGNSA. CDR3 size: 13 residues. V lost 5 bases, J lost 9 bases, and 13 bases lay in between. This CDR3 is CASSAPGGQKLFF. In DNA, the CDR3 is TGTGCCAGCAGCGCCCCGGGGGGACAAAAACTGTTTTTT.

This clone was seen only a few times. The J gene is TRBJ1-6, the V gene TRBV9; 7 bases align to TRBD1. Germline lookup yields CDR1 SGDLS and CDR2 YYNGEE. The CDR3 is 17 amino acids. With 3 bases clipped from V and 8 bases from J, the junction kept 14 bases outside the gene matches. Written as DNA, the CDR3 is TGTGCCAGCAGCGAGACCCCCTCGGGGACAGCTTATTCACCCCTCCACTTT. It yields the protein CASSETPSGTAYSPLHF.

The chain joins TRBV5-6 to TRBJ2-1, with a possible D match to TRBD1 (6 bases). V was shortened by 0 bases and J by 6 bases, with 25 bases between the two germline ends. The length of the CDR3 is 19 residues. Germline values: CDR1 SGHDT, CDR2 YYEEEE. The CDR3: CASSLGDDRLAFNRNEQFF. In DNA, the CDR3 is TGTGCCAGCAGCTTGGGAGATGACAGGCTCGCGTTCAATCGCAATGAGCAGTTCTTC.

Details on this clone: The same CDR3 arises from other DNA sequences in this sample as well. This rearrangement joins TRBV30 to TRBJ1-5; no definite D call. This CDR3 has 13 amino acids. Trimming cost V 0 bases and J 4 bases, with 7 bases left between them. Germline V lookup: CDR1 GTSNPN, CDR2 SVGIG (reference sequence). CDR3 loop: CAWSVSGNQPQHF. The CDR3 DNA reads TGTGCCTGGAGTGTAAGCGGGAATCAGCCCCAGCATTTT.

This chain connects TRBV2 to TRBJ1-6; D might be TRBD1 (5 bases). The germline V and J ends were trimmed by 4 bases and 9 bases, with 16 bases remaining between them. Germline assignment: CDR1 SNHLY and CDR2 FYNNEI. This CDR3 spans 15 amino acids. The chain's CDR3 is CASSGSGVRGSPLHF. The CDR3 nucleotides are TGTGCCAGCAGTGGTTCCGGCGTTAGGGGTTCACCCCTCCACTTT.

V and J are TRBV3-1 (or the pseudogene TRBV3-2) and TRBJ2-3, with 7 bases aligning to TRBD2. Germline values: CDR1 LGHDT, CDR2 YNNKEL (reference sequence). CDR3 length: 18 residues. The trim removed 1 base at V and 3 bases at J, leaving 13 bases unmatched. CDR3 DNA: TGTGCCAGCAGCCAAGCAGTCGGCGGGGGAACCTCGACAGATACGCAGTATTTT. Its translation is CASSQAVGGGTSTDTQYF.

This clone was recorded only once. The V and J genes are TRBV6-5 and TRBJ1-4, with 10 bases aligning to TRBD1. The junction had 5 bases not matched to a gene; V was cut back by 5 bases and J by 8 bases. Germline CDR1 MNHEY, CDR2 SVGAGI. The CDR3 contains 14 residues. Written as DNA, the CDR3 is TGTGCCAGCAGTCAGACAGGGGGCAGGGAAAAACTGTTTTTT. Translating it yields CASSQTGGREKLFF.

The CDR3, as DNA: TGTGCCAGCAGTACGGGACTGCCGGGGAACTACGAGCAGTACTTC. Translated, it gives CASSTGLPGNYEQYF. The chain carries TRBV2 and TRBJ2-7; tentative D call: TRBD2 (6 bases). Germline CDR1 and CDR2: SNHLY and FYNNEI. V was shortened by 5 bases and J by 3 bases, with 17 bases between the two germline ends. CDR3 size: 15 residues.

The CDR3, as DNA: TGCGCCAGCAGCTTGGCGGGAATGGGCACTGAAGCTTTCTTT. Its translation is CASSLAGMGTEAFF. The chain employs TRBV5-1 and TRBJ1-1; D not certain. The CDR3 runs to 14 residues. Trimming stripped 0 bases from V and 4 bases from J, with 10 bases between. Germline CDR1 SGHRS, CDR2 YFSETQ.

J is TRBJ2-7 and V is TRBV10-2, with 8 bases that match TRBD1. The J segment lost 2 bases and the V segment lost 7 bases, leaving 4 bases of the junction unmatched. CDR1 is WSHSY, CDR2 SAAADI, per germline. There are 13 residues in the CDR3. The CDR3 DNA reads TGCGCCAGCATTGACAGGGGAACCTACGAGCAGTACTTC. Protein sequence: CASIDRGTYEQYF.

The rearrangement links TRBV5-1 to TRBJ2-7; TRBD1 matches at 10 bases. The CDR3 extends over 14 amino acids. J lost 4 bases, V lost 2 bases, and 3 bases had no gene match. Germline V gene lookup returns CDR1 SGHRS and CDR2 YFSETQ. CDR3 in amino acids: CASSLGTGEYEQYF. The CDR3 DNA is TGCGCCAGCAGCTTAGGGACAGGGGAGTACGAGCAGTACTTC.

This chain uses TRBV6-5 with TRBJ1-5; the D is unclear. This CDR3 region has 16 residues. The germline gives CDR1 MNHEY, CDR2 SVGAGI. The V end was cut by 2 bases, the J end by 2 bases, with 13 bases between. CDR3 in DNA: TGTGCCAGCAGTTACCACTCGATTACCGGCAATCAGCCCCAGCATTTT. It specifies CASSYHSITGNQPQHF.

The rearrangement links TRBV7-2 to TRBJ2-7; no reliable D call. With 5 bases removed from V and 3 bases from J, the gap between germline ends came to 11 bases. This CDR3 is 13 amino acids long. Germline CDR1 SGHTA, CDR2 FQGNSA. The CDR3 DNA reads as TGTGCCAGCAGCCCACCGCGGAACTACGAGCAGTACTTC. Amino acids: CASSPPRNYEQYF.

This clone was counted a single time. This chain joins TRBV6-1 and TRBJ2-1; a weak D match, TRBD2 (6 bases). Per germline, CDR1 MNHNS and CDR2 SASEGT. V lost 2 bases and J lost 7, with 12 bases in between. CDR3 length: 14 amino acids. This CDR3 is CASSEITSRNEQFF. The DNA of the CDR3 is TGTGCCAGCAGTGAAATAACTAGCAGGAATGAGCAGTTCTTC.

A single count supports this clone. The V call is TRBV30, the J call TRBJ1-1; D unclear. The CDR3 consists of 14 residues. The V end was cut by 1 base, the J end by 6 bases, with 15 bases between. Germline-derived CDR1 and CDR2 are GTSNPN and SVGIG (reference sequence). The CDR3 loop reads CAWSDRGLTAEAFF. The CDR3 region has the DNA TGTGCCTGGAGTGACCGGGGTTTGACGGCTGAAGCTTTCTTT.

The J gene is TRBJ1-1, the V gene TRBV10-3, with TRBD1 identical over 9 bases. The CDR3 is 14 amino acids. V trimming: 6 bases; J trimming: 7 bases; junction bases outside the gene matches: 9. Germline V CDR1 and CDR2: ENHRY, SYGVKD. CDR3 DNA sequence: TGTGCCATCAGATCAGGACAGGGGCAGGGTGAAGCTTTCTTT. Translating it yields CAIRSGQGQGEAFF.

The chain combines TRBV11-2 with TRBJ1-1, with 7 nucleotides matching TRBD1. Germline V CDR1 and CDR2: SGHAT, FQNNGV. The junction had 4 bases not matched to a gene; V was cut back by 5 bases and J by 4 bases. The CDR3 runs 13 residues. The CDR3 loop is CASSKTGSTEAFF. The CDR3 bases are TGTGCCAGCAGCAAGACAGGGTCCACTGAAGCTTTCTTT.

This clone has just a few counts. This rearrangement joins TRBV19 to TRBJ1-5, with 7 nucleotides matching TRBD1. J was trimmed by 0 bases and V by 8 bases; bases with no gene match: 7. In germline, CDR1 is LNHDA, CDR2 SQIVND (reference sequence). This CDR3 comprises 15 residues. CDR3 in amino acids: CASDRVEYSNQPQHF. The CDR3 nucleotides are TGTGCCAGTGACAGGGTGGAGTATAGCAATCAGCCCCAGCATTTT.

The gene calls are TRBV5-4 and TRBJ1-4; the D is unclear. Germline values: CDR1 SGHNT, CDR2 YYREEE (reference sequence). The CDR3 has 16 amino acids. V lost 0 bases and J lost 3, with 12 bases in between. The CDR3 here is CASSLAKQTANEKLFF. The CDR3 DNA is TGTGCCAGCAGCTTGGCCAAGCAAACGGCTAATGAAAAACTGTTTTTT.

This clone has only one observation. CDR3 nucleotides: TGCGCCAGCAGCCCAGGACAGGGGCACACTGAAGCTTTCTTT. As protein: CASSPGQGHTEAFF. The rearrangement links TRBV5-1 to TRBJ1-1, with TRBD1 identical over 9 bases. CDR1 is SGHRS, CDR2 YFSETQ, per germline. CDR3 length: 14 amino acids. J gave up 3 bases and V 4 bases, and 4 bases lay outside the gene matches.

V usage is TRBV9 and J usage is TRBJ1-2; D is undetermined. Deletions cut 4 bases from V and 13 bases from J, with 17 bases between. Per germline, CDR1 SGDLS and CDR2 YYNGEE. The CDR3 is 12 residues long. As DNA, the CDR3 is TGTGCCAGCAGCCCTCTTGGGCAGGATTGCACCTTC. Translation gives CASSPLGQDCTF.

The chain has TRBV24-1 and TRBJ1-5; perhaps TRBD1 as D (5 bases). The CDR3 runs 19 residues. The V end was cut by 4 bases, the J end by 5 bases, with 26 bases between. CDR1 KGHDR and CDR2 SFDVKD come from the germline V gene. CDR3 sequence: CATSDPKPVETVWDQPQHF. The CDR3 coding sequence is TGTGCCACCAGTGACCCTAAACCCGTAGAGACAGTCTGGGATCAGCCCCAGCATTTT.

The chain recombines TRBV7-9 with TRBJ2-1, with 13 bases matching TRBD2. Germline CDR1 reads SEHNR; CDR2 reads FQNEAQ (reference sequence). This CDR3 is 18 amino acids long. Trimming at V came to 5 bases and at J to 8 bases, leaving 15 bases not matched to a gene. The CDR3 loop reads CASSPTSGGASPSDEQFF. As DNA, the CDR3 is TGTGCCAGCAGCCCTACTAGCGGGGGGGCTTCACCCTCGGATGAGCAGTTCTTC.

V usage is TRBV7-2 and J usage is TRBJ2-3; TRBD2 matches 8 bases. V lost 1 base and J lost 5; bases outside the gene matches: 14. This CDR3 is built from 18 residues. Germline-derived CDR1 and CDR2 are SGHTA and FQGNSA. CDR3: CASSLGEVYGGAGDTQYF. CDR3 DNA sequence: TGTGCCAGCAGCTTAGGGGAAGTCTACGGGGGGGCCGGAGATACGCAGTATTTT.

Only a few counts were recorded for this clone. The chain is built from TRBV7-9 and TRBJ2-3, with TRBD2 identical over 11 bases. The trim removed 5 bases at V and 1 base at J, leaving 5 bases unmatched. Germline loops: CDR1 SEHNR, CDR2 FQNEAQ (reference sequence). This CDR3 contains 16 residues. The CDR3 loop reads CASSLTSGGGTDTQYF. The CDR3 nucleotides read TGTGCCAGCAGCCTTACTAGCGGGGGAGGCACAGATACGCAGTATTTT.

This clone appeared once. This rearrangement joins TRBV10-2 to TRBJ2-7; a possible D gene is TRBD2 (6 bases). This CDR3 contains 12 residues. Germline CDR1 reads WSHSY; CDR2 reads SAAADI. Trimming pared 0 bases from V and 7 bases from J, leaving 7 bases between. CDR3 DNA sequence: TGCGCCAGCAGTGAGTCAGGGAGGGAGCAGTACTTC. The encoded protein is CASSESGREQYF.